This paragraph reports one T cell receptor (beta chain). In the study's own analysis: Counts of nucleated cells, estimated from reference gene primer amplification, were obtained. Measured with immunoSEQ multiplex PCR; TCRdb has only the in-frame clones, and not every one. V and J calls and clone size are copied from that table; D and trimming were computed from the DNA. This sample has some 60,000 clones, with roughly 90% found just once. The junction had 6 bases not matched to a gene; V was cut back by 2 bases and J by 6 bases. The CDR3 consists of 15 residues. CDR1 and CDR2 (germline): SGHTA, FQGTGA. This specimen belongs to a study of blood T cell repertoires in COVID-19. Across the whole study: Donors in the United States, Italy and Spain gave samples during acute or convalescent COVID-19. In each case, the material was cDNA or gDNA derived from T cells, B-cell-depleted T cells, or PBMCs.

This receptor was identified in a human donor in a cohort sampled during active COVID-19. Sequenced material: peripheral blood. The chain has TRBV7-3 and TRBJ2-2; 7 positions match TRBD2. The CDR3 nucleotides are TGTGCCAGCAGCTTACAGGGCGGGAGTGCCGGGGAGCTGTTTTTT. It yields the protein CASSLQGGSAGELFF.